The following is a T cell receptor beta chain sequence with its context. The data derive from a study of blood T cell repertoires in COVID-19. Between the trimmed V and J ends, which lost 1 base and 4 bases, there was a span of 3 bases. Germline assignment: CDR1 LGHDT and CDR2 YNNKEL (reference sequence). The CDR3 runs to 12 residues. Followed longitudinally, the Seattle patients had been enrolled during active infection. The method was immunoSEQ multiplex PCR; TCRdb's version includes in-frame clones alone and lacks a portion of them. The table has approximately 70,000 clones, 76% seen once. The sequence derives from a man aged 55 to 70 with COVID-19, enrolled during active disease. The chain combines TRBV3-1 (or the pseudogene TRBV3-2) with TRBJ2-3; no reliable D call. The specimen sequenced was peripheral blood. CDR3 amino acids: CASSQVADTQYF. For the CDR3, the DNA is TGTGCCAGCAGCCAAGTCGCAGATACGCAGTATTTT.